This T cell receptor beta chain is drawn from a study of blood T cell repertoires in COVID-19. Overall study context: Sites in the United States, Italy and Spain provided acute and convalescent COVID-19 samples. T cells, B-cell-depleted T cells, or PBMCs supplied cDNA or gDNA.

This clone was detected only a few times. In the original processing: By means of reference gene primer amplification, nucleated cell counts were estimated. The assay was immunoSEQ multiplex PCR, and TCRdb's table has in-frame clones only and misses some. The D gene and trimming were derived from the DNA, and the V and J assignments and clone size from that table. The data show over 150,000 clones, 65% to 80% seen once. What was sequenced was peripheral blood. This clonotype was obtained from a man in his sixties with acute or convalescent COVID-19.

CDR3 residues: CASSVRGFSNTGELFF. In nucleotides, the CDR3 is TGTGCCAGCAGTGTTAGAGGGTTCTCGAACACCGGGGAGCTGTTTTTT. J is TRBJ2-2 and V is TRBV6-1; D may be TRBD2 (5 bases). Germline CDR1 is MNHNS and CDR2 is SASEGT. CDR3 length: 16 amino acids. V was pared by 4 bases and J by 0 bases, with 12 bases between.